The rows below give T cell receptor beta chains drawn from one sample of a study of response to subunit inactivated influenza vaccine. TCRdb reprocessed the RT-PCR reads with MiXCR, giving one entry per CDR3 protein. The table records some 540,000 distinct CDR3 sequences, approximately 24% of them present only once. The same data also contributed to another study, on T cells expressing NK-cell markers.

Here the sequenced sample was CD4+ T cells sorted from PBMCs, taken approximately 13 days after vaccination. The source is a man in his fifties who received an inactivated influenza vaccine. CDR3s include the opening cysteine and the closing phenylalanine or tryptophan. A D gene is named only where the DNA matches it firmly. Some rows have no size entry. The others give once, few or many, or a class for an expanded clone.

NA few TRBJ1-5 TRBV5-6 CASSSDGLNQPQHF TGTGCCAGCAGCTCCGACGGACTCAATCAGCCCCAGCATTTT
NA NA TRBJ2-1 TRBV11-2 CASSRDRGGYNEQFF TGTGCCAGCAGCCGCGACAGAGGAGGCTACAATGAGCAGTTCTTC
NA few TRBJ2-1 TRBV20-1 CSARGESGLLEQFF TGCAGTGCTAGAGGCGAATCCGGACTCCTCGAGCAGTTCTTC
TRBD2 few TRBJ2-1 TRBV7-6 CASSSTSESYNEQFF TGTGCCAGCAGCTCAACTAGCGAGTCCTACAATGAGCAGTTCTTC
NA few TRBJ2-5 TRBV29-1 CSANRDTQETQYF TGCAGCGCTAACCGGGACACTCAAGAGACCCAGTACTTC
TRBD1 few TRBJ2-4 TRBV15 CATSPFGTGVNIQYF TGTGCCACCAGTCCATTCGGGACAGGGGTAAACATTCAGTACTTC
NA few TRBJ1-4 TRBV12-3/TRBV12-4 CASSALVGVEKLFF TGTGCCAGCAGCGCACTCGTGGGGGTTGAAAAACTGTTTTTT
TRBD1 few TRBJ2-7 TRBV4-3 CASSQQQGASREQYF TGCGCCAGCAGCCAACAACAGGGGGCGTCTAGAGAGCAGTACTTC
NA NA TRBJ2-7 TRBV12-3/TRBV12-4 CASSLRFEQYF TGTGCCAGCAGTTTACGCTTCGAGCAGTACTTC
TRBD2 few TRBJ2-1 TRBV20-1 CSARDLAGVEQFF TGCAGTGCTAGAGATTTGGCGGGAGTTGAGCAGTTCTTC
TRBD1 NA TRBJ2-5 TRBV20-1 CSALRGQGQETQYF TGCAGTGCTTTGAGGGGGCAGGGACAAGAGACCCAGTACTTC
NA NA TRBJ2-2 TRBV7-2 CASSLGDTPGTGELFF TGTGCCAGCAGCTTAGGGGACACCCCGGGCACCGGGGAGCTGTTTTTT
TRBD2 NA TRBJ2-7 TRBV18 CASSSSGRGYEQYF TGTGCCAGCTCCTCTAGCGGGAGGGGCTACGAGCAGTACTTC
TRBD2 NA TRBJ2-5 TRBV9 CASSVGLADQETQYF TGTGCCAGCAGCGTCGGACTAGCGGACCAAGAGACCCAGTACTTC
NA NA TRBJ2-3 TRBV7-9 CASSKGPSDTQYF TGTGCCAGCAGCAAGGGACCTTCGGATACGCAGTATTTT
NA NA TRBJ1-6 TRBV20-1 CSAPSLDSPGTSPLHF TGCAGTGCTCCCAGTTTGGACAGCCCTGGGACTTCACCCCTCCACTTT
NA NA TRBJ2-7 TRBV12-3/TRBV12-4 CASSLAGWGYEQYF TGTGCCAGCAGTTTAGCCGGGTGGGGCTACGAGCAGTACTTC
NA NA TRBJ2-5 TRBV6-2/TRBV6-3 CATLTPAKIGKTQYF TGTGCCACCCTTACTCCCGCAAAGATAGGGAAGACCCAGTACTTC
NA many TRBJ2-3 TRBV12-3/TRBV12-4 CASSLAASTDTQYF TGCGCCAGCAGCTTGGCTGCTAGCACAGATACGCAGTATTTT
NA NA TRBJ1-6 TRBV2 CASSETAGNSPLHF TGTGCCAGCAGTGAGACAGCCGGGAATTCACCCCTCCACTTT
NA few TRBJ1-6 TRBV6-5 CASSYTGGSYNSPLHF TGTGCCAGCAGTTACACCGGGGGGTCCTATAATTCACCCCTCCACTTT
TRBD2 NA TRBJ2-1 TRBV6-2/TRBV6-3 CASIKGLAVYNEQFF TGTGCCAGCATAAAGGGGCTAGCGGTCTACAATGAGCAGTTCTTC
NA few TRBJ2-3 TRBV29-1 CSVEVTGDTQYF TGCAGCGTTGAAGTTACTGGAGATACGCAGTATTTT
NA few TRBJ1-2 TRBV20-1 CSATVVNYGYTF TGCAGTGCTACGGTAGTAAACTATGGCTACACCTTC
TRBD1 NA TRBJ2-3 TRBV24-1 CATSDRDRLTDTQYF TGTGCCACCAGTGATCGGGACAGGCTAACAGATACGCAGTATTTT
NA NA TRBJ1-2 TRBV29-1 CSALWQAYYGYTF TGCAGCGCTCTATGGCAGGCCTACTATGGCTACACCTTC
NA once TRBJ2-3 TRBV10-3 CAIRTPLSTDTQYF TGTGCCATCAGGACCCCCCTAAGCACAGATACGCAGTATTTT
NA few TRBJ1-4 TRBV4-1 CASSQEEQYNEKLFF TGCGCCAGCAGCCAAGAAGAACAGTATAATGAAAAACTGTTTTTT
TRBD1 NA TRBJ2-6 TRBV20-1 CSARRTGPGANVLTF TGCAGTGCTAGACGGACAGGGCCTGGGGCCAACGTCCTGACTTTC
NA NA TRBJ1-1 TRBV4-3 CASSQDSFRNTEAFF TGCGCCAGCAGCCAAGATTCGTTTCGGAACACTGAAGCTTTCTTT
TRBD1 NA TRBJ2-1 TRBV4-1 CASSQPGTGRNEQFF TGCGCCAGCAGCCAACCCGGGACAGGGCGAAATGAGCAGTTCTTC
TRBD1 NA TRBJ2-3 TRBV10-3 CAISLRTGEPTDTQYF TGTGCCATCAGCCTCCGGACAGGGGAACCCACAGATACGCAGTATTTT
TRBD1 few TRBJ1-6 TRBV28 CASRLGTVRSSPLHF TGTGCCAGCAGGTTAGGGACAGTGCGCTCTTCACCCCTCCACTTT
NA NA TRBJ2-5 TRBV7-9 CASSLRDAGETQYF TGTGCCAGCAGCTTACGGGACGCGGGGGAGACCCAGTACTTC
TRBD1 few TRBJ2-2 TRBV11-2 CASSLVPPGQGSGELFF TGTGCCAGCAGCTTAGTACCTCCGGGACAGGGATCCGGGGAGCTGTTTTTT
NA few TRBJ2-5 TRBV9 CASSPRGDSQETQYF TGTGCCAGCAGCCCAAGGGGGGACAGCCAAGAGACCCAGTACTTC
NA NA TRBJ2-3 TRBV27 CASSLLTGLGDTQYF TGTGCCAGCAGTTTATTGACGGGGCTGGGAGATACGCAGTATTTT
NA NA TRBJ2-1 TRBV7-6 CASSLEPLASYNEQFF TGTGCCAGCAGCTTAGAGCCTCTAGCGTCCTACAATGAGCAGTTCTTC
NA NA TRBJ2-3 TRBV13 CASSSFRESLTTSTDTQYF TGTGCCAGCAGCTCATTCCGGGAATCCTTAACTACTAGCACAGATACGCAGTATTTT
NA NA TRBJ1-6 TRBV28 CASSFSSPLHF TGTGCCAGCAGTTTCTCCTCACCCCTCCACTTT
TRBD1 few TRBJ2-7 TRBV24-1 CATSDSRDRATYEQYF TGTGCCACCAGTGACTCCCGGGACAGGGCGACCTACGAGCAGTACTTC
TRBD1 few TRBJ1-1 TRBV29-1 CSVEGRTGSTEAFF TGCAGCGTTGAAGGTCGGACAGGGAGCACTGAAGCTTTCTTT
NA NA TRBJ1-2 TRBV30 CAWIISRATARRHGYTF TGTGCCTGGATAATTAGCCGCGCCACGGCGCGGCGACATGGCTACACCTTC
NA once TRBJ2-1 TRBV5-1 CASSGSSVINEQFF TGCGCCAGCAGCGGTTCTAGCGTAATAAATGAGCAGTTCTTC
TRBD2 few TRBJ2-1 TRBV5-1 CASSLAGLASYNEQFF TGCGCCAGCAGCTTGGCAGGACTAGCCTCCTACAATGAGCAGTTCTTC
NA few TRBJ1-1 TRBV18 CASSRNQGDTEAFF TGTGCCAGCTCACGAAACCAGGGAGACACTGAAGCTTTCTTT
NA few TRBJ1-1 TRBV3-1 CASSQGLLNTEAFF TGTGCCAGCAGCCAAGGTCTACTGAACACTGAAGCTTTCTTT
NA NA TRBJ2-3 TRBV5-1 CASSLASSSGGTDTQYF TGCGCCAGCAGCTTGGCATCGTCGAGTGGGGGCACAGATACGCAGTATTTT